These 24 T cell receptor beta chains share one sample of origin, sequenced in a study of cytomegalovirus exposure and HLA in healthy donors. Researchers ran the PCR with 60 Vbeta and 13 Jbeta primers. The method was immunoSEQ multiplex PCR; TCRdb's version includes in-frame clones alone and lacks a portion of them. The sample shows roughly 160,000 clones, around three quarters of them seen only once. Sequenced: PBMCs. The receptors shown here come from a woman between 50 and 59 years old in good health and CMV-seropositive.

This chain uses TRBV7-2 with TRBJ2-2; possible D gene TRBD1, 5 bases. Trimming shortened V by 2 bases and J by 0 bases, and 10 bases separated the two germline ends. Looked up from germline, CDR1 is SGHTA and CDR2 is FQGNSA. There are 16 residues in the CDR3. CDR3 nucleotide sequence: TGTGCCAGCAGCTTACACAGGTCGTCGAACACCGGGGAGCTGTTTTTT. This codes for CASSLHRSSNTGELFF.

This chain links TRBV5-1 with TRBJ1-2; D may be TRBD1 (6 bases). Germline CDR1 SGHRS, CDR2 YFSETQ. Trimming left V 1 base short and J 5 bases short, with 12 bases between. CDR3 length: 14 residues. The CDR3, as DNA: TGCGCCAGCAGCTTGCGGGACACTTCATATGGCTACACCTTC. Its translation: CASSLRDTSYGYTF.

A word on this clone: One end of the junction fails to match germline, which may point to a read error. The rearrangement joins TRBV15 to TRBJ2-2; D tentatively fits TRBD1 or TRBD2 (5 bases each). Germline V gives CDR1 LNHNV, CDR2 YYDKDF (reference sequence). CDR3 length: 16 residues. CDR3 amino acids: CATRRGAQENTGELFF. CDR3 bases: TGTGCCACCAGAAGAGGGGCACAGGAAAACACCGGGGAGCTGTTTTTT.

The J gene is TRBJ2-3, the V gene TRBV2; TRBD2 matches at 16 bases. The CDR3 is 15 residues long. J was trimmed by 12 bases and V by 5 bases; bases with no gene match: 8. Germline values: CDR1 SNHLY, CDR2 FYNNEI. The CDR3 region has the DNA TGTGCCAGCAGTCTGAGGGGGACTAGCGGGGGGGTTCAGTATTTT. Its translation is CASSLRGTSGGVQYF.

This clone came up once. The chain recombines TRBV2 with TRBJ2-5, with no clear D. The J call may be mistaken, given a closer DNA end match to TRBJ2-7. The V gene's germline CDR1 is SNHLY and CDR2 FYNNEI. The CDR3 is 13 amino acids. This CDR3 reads CASTLLGPYEQYF. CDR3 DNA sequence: TGTGCCAGCACTCTGTTGGGCCCCTACGAGCAGTACTTC.

The CDR3 region has the DNA TGCGCCAGCAGCCTACAGGGGGCGAGCTATGGCTACACCTTC. It codes for CASSLQGASYGYTF. The chain has TRBV5-1 and TRBJ1-2; TRBD1 agrees at 9 bases. Germline CDR1 is SGHRS and CDR2 is YFSETQ. V dropped 4 bases and J dropped 4; count of bases not matched to a gene: 5. CDR3 length equals 14 residues. Full variable domain (missing parts from reference TRBV5-1 and TRBJ1-2): KAGVTQTPRYLIKTRGQQVTLSCSPISGHRSVSWYQQTPGQGLQFLFEYFSETQRNKGNFPGRFSGRQFSNSRSEMNVSTLELGDSALYLCASSLQGASYGYTFGSGTRLTVV.

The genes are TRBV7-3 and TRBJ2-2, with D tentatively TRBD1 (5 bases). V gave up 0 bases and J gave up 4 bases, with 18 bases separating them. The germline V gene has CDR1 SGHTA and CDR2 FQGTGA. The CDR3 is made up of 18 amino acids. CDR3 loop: CASSLTGAKGPSTGELFF. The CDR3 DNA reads TGTGCCAGCAGCTTAACAGGGGCCAAGGGGCCTAGCACCGGGGAGCTGTTTTTT.

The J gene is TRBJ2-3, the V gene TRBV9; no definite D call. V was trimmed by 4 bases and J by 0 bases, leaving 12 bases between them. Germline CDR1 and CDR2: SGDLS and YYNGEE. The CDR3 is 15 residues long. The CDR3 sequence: CASSPPLTSTDTQYF. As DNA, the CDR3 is TGTGCCAGCAGCCCCCCCCTGACTAGCACAGATACGCAGTATTTT.

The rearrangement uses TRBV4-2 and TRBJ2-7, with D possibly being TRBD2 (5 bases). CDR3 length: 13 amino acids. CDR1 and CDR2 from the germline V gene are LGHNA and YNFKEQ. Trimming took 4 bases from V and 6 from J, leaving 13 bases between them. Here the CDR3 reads CASSPQAGTEQYF. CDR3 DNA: TGTGCCAGCAGCCCCCAGGCGGGTACCGAGCAGTACTTC.

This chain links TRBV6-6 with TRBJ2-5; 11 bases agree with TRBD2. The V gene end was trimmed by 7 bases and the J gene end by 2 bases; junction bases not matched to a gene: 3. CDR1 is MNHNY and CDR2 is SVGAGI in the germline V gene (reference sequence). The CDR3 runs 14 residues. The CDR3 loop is CASILAGVQETQYF. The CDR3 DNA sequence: TGTGCCAGCATACTAGCGGGGGTTCAAGAGACCCAGTACTTC.

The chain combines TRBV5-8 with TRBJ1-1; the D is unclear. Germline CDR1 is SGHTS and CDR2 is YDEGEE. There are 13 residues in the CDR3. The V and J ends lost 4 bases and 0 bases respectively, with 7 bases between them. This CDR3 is CASSPYVNTEAFF. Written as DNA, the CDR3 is TGTGCCAGCAGCCCCTACGTGAACACTGAAGCTTTCTTT.

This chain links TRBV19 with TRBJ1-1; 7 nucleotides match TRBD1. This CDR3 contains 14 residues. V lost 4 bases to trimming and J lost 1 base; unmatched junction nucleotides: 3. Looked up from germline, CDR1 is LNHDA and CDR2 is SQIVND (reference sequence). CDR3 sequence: CASSTGTENTEAFF. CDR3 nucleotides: TGTGCCAGTAGTACCGGGACAGAGAACACTGAAGCTTTCTTT.

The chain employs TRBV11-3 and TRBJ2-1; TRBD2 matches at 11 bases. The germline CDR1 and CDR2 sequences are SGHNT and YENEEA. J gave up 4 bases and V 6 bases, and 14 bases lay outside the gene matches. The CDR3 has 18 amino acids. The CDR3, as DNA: TGTGCCAGCAGTATAACTAGCGGGGGACCCCCTAAATACAATGAGCAGTTCTTC. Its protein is CASSITSGGPPKYNEQFF.

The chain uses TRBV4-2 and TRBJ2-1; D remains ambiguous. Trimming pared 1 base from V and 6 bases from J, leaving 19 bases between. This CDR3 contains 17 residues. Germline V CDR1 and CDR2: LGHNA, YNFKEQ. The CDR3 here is CASSQGPGLATGNEQFF. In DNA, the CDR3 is TGTGCCAGCAGCCAAGGTCCAGGTCTGGCTACTGGCAATGAGCAGTTCTTC.

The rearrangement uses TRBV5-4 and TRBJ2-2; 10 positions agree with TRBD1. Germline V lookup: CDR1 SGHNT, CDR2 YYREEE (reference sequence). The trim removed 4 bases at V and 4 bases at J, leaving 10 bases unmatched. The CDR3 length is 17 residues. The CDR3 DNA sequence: TGTGCCAGCAGCGACCCTCGGACAGGGGGGTTCACCGGGGAGCTGTTTTTT. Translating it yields CASSDPRTGGFTGELFF.

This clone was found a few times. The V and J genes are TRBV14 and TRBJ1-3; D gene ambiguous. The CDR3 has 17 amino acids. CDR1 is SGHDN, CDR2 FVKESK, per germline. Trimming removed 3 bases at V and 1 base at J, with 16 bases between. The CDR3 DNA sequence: TGTGCCAGCAGCCAGTTGAGACTAAGGGATTCTGGAAACACCATATATTTT. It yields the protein CASSQLRLRDSGNTIYF. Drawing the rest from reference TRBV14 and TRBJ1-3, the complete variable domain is EAGVTQFPSHSVIEKGQTVTLRCDPISGHDNLYWYRRVMGKEIKFLLHFVKESKQDESGMPNNRFLAERTGGTYSTLKVQPAELEDSGVYFCASSQLRLRDSGNTIYFGEGSWLTVV.

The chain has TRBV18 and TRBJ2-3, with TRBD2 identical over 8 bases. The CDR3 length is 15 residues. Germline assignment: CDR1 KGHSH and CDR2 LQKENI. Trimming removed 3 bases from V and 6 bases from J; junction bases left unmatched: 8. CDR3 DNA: TGTGCCAGCTCACCGGCGGGGGGCACGAGGGATACGCAGTATTTT. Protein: CASSPAGGTRDTQYF.

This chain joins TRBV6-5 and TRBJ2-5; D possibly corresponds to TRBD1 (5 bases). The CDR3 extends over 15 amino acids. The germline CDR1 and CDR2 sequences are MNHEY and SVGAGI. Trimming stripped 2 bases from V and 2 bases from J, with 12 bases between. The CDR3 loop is CASSYDSGPQETQYF. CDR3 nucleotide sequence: TGTGCCAGCAGTTACGATTCAGGGCCGCAAGAGACCCAGTACTTC.

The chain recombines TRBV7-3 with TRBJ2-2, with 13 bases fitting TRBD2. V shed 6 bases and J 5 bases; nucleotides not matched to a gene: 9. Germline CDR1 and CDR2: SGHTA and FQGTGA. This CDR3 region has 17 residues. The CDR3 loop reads CASRLPRTSGGTGELFF. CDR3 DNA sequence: TGTGCCAGCAGGTTACCTCGGACTAGCGGGGGAACCGGGGAGCTGTTTTTT.

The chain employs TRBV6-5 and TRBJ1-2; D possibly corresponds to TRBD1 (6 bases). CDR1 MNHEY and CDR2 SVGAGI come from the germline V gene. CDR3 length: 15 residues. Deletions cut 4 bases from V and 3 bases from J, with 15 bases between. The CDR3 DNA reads TGTGCCAGCAGTTTTATACAGGGACCGTACTATGGCTACACCTTC. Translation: CASSFIQGPYYGYTF.

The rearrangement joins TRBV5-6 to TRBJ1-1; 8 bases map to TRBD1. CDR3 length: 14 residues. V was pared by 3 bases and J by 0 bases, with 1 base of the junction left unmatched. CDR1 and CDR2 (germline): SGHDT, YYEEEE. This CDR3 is CASSWTGLNTEAFF. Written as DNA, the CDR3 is TGTGCCAGCAGCTGGACAGGGCTGAACACTGAAGCTTTCTTT.

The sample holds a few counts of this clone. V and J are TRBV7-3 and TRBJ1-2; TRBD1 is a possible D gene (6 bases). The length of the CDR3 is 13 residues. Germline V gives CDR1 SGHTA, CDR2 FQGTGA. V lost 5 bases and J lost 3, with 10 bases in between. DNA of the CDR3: TGTGCCAGCAGCACCGCAGGGGACTATGGCTACACCTTC. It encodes CASSTAGDYGYTF.

In nucleotides, the CDR3 is TGCGCCAGCAGCTTCGGGGATATGAACACTGAAGCTTTCTTT. This gives the protein CASSFGDMNTEAFF. This chain joins TRBV5-1 and TRBJ1-1; D remains unclear. Germline-derived CDR1 and CDR2 are SGHRS and YFSETQ. With 2 bases removed from V and 0 bases from J, the gap between germline ends came to 8 bases. This CDR3 is 14 amino acids long.

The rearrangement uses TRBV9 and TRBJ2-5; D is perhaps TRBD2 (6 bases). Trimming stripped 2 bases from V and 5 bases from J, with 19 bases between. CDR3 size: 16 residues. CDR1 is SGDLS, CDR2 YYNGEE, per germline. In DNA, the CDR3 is TGTGCCAGCAGCGTCGCTCCGGGACTTTCTGGGGAGACCCAGTACTTC. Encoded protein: CASSVAPGLSGETQYF.